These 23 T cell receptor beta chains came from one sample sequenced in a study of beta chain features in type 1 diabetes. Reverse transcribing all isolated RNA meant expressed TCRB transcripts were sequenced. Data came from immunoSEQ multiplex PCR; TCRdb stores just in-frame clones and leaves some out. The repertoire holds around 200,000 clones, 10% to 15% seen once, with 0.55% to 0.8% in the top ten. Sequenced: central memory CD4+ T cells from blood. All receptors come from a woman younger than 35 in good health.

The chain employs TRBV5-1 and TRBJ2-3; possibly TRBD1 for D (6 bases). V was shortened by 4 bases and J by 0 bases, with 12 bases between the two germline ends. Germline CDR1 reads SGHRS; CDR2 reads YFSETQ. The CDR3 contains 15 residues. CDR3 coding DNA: TGCGCCAGCAGCCCTCGGACAGCTAGCACAGATACGCAGTATTTT. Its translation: CASSPRTASTDTQYF.

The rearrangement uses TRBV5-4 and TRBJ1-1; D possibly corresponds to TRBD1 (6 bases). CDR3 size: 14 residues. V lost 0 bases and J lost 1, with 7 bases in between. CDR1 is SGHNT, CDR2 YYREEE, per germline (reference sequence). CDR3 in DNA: TGTGCCAGCAGCTTGGGACAGGCGAACACTGAAGCTTTCTTT. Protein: CASSLGQANTEAFF.

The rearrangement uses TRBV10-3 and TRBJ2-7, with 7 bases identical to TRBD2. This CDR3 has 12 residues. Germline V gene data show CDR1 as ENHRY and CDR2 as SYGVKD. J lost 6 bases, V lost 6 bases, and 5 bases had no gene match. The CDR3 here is CAIRGGDGEQYF. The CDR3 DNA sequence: TGTGCCATCAGGGGGGGGGACGGCGAGCAGTACTTC.

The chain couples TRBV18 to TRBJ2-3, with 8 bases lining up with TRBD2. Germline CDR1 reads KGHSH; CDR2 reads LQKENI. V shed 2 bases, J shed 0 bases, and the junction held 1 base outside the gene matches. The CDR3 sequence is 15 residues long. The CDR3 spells CASSPASGSTDTQYF. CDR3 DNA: TGTGCCAGCTCACCAGCTAGCGGGAGCACAGATACGCAGTATTTT. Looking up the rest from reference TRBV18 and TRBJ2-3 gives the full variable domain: NAGVMQNPRHLVRRRGQEARLRCSPMKGHSHVYWYRQLPEEGLKFMVYLQKENIIDESGMPKERFSAEFPKEGPSILRIQQVVRGDSAAYFCASSPASGSTDTQYFGPGTRLTVL.

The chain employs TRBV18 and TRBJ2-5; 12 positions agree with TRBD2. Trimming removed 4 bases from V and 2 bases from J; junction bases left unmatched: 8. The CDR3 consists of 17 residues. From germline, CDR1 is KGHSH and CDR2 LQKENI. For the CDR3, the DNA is TGTGCCAGCTCACAACGGACTAGCGGGATGAGACAAGAGACCCAGTACTTC. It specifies CASSQRTSGMRQETQYF.

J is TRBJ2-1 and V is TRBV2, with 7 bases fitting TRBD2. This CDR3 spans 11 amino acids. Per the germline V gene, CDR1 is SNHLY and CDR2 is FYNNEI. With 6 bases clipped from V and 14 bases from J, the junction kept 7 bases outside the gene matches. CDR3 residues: CASRRERTEFF. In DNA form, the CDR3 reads TGTGCCAGCAGGCGGGAGAGGACGGAGTTCTTC.

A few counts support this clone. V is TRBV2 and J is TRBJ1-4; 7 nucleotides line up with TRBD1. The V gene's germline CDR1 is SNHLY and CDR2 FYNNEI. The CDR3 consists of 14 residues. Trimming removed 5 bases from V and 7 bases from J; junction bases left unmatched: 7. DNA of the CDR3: TGTGCCAGCAGTCAACTGACAGGGCGTGAAAAACTGTTTTTT. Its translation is CASSQLTGREKLFF.

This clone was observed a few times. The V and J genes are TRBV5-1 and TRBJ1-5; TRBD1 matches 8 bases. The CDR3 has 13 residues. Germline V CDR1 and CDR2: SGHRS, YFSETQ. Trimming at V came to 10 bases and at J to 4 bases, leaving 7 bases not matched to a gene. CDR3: CALGGQENQPQHF. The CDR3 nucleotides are TGCGCCTTAGGGGGACAGGAAAATCAGCCCCAGCATTTT.

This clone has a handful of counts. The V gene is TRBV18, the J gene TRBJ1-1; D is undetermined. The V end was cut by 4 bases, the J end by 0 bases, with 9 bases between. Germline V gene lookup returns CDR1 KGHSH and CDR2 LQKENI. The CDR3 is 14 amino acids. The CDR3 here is CASSHSIMNTEAFF. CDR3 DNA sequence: TGTGCCAGCTCACACAGCATCATGAACACTGAAGCTTTCTTT.

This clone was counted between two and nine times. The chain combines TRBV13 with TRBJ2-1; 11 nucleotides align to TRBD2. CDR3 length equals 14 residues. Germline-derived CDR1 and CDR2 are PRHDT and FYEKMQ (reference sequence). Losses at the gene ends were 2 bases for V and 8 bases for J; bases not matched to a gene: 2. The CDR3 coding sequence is TGTGCCAGCAGCTTAACTAGCGGGAGTTATGAGCAGTTCTTC. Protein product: CASSLTSGSYEQFF.

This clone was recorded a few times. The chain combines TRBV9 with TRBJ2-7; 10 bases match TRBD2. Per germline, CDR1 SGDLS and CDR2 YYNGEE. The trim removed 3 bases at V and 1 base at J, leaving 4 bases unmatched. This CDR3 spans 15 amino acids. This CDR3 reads CASSARTSGSYEQYF. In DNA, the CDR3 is TGTGCCAGCAGCGCCAGGACTAGCGGATCCTACGAGCAGTACTTC.

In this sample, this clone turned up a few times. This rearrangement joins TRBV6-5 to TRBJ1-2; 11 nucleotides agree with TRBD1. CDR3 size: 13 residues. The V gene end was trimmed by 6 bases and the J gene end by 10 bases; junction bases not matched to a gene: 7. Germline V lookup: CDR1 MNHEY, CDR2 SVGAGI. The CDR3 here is CASRRGTGGHYTF. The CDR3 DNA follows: TGTGCCAGCAGACGCGGGACAGGGGGTCACTACACCTTC.

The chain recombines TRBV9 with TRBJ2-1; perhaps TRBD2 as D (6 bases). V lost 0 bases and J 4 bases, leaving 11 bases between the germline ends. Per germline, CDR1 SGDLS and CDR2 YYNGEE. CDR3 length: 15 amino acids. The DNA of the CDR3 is TGTGCCAGCAGCGTAGAGGGTAGCGGATACAATGAGCAGTTCTTC. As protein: CASSVEGSGYNEQFF.

The CDR3 DNA is TGTGCCACCAGCAGAGTTGTTAGCGGGGCCGAAGAGACCCAGTACTTC. Protein product: CATSRVVSGAEETQYF. The chain links TRBV15 to TRBJ2-5; TRBD2 matches 8 bases. The CDR3 has 16 amino acids. V gave up 1 base and J gave up 3 bases; unmatched junction bases: 7. The germline V gene has CDR1 LNHNV and CDR2 YYDKDF (reference sequence).

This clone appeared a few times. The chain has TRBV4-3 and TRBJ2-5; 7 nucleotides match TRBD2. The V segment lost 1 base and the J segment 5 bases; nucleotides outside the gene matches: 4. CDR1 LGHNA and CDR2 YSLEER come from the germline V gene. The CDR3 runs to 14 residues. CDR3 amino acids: CASSQGGRAETQYF. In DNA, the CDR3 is TGCGCCAGCAGCCAAGGAGGGAGGGCCGAGACCCAGTACTTC.

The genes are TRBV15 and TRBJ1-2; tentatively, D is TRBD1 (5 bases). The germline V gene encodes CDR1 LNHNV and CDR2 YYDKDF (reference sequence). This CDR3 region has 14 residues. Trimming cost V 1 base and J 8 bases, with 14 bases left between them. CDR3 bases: TGTGCCACCAGCAGAGTCCAGGGATTGAAGGGCTACACCTTC. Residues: CATSRVQGLKGYTF.

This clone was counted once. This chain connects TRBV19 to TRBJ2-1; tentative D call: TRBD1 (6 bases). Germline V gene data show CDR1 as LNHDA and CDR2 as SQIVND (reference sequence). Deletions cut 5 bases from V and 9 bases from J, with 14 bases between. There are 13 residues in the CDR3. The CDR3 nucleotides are TGTGCCAGTAGTCACAGGGAACGTGGTGAGCAGTTCTTC. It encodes CASSHRERGEQFF.

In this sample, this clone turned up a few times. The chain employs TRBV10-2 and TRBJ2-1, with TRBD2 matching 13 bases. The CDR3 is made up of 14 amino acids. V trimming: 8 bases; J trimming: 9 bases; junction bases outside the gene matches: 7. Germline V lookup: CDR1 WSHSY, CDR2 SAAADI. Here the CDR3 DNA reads TGCGCCAGCTCACTAGCGGGAGGGCCGGGTGAGCAGTTCTTC. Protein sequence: CASSLAGGPGEQFF.

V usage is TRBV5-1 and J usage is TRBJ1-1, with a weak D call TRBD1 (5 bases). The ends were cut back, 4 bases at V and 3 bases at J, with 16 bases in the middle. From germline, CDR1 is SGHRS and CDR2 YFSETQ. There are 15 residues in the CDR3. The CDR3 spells CASSPGNTGHTEAFF. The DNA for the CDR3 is TGCGCCAGCAGCCCGGGCAATACAGGACACACTGAAGCTTTCTTT. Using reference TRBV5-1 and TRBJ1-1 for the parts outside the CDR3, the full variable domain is KAGVTQTPRYLIKTRGQQVTLSCSPISGHRSVSWYQQTPGQGLQFLFEYFSETQRNKGNFPGRFSGRQFSNSRSEMNVSTLELGDSALYLCASSPGNTGHTEAFFGQGTRLTVV.

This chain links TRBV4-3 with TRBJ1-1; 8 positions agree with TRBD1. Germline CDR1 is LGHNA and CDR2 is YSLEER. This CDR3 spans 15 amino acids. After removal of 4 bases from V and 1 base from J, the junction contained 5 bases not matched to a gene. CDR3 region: CASSRLGQGNTEAFF. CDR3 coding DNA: TGCGCCAGCAGCCGCCTAGGACAGGGGAACACTGAAGCTTTCTTT.

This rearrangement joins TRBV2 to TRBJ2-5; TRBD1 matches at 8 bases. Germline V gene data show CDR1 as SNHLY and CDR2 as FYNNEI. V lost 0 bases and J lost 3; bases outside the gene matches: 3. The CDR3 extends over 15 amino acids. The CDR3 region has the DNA TGTGCCAGCAGTGAAGCGTTGACAGGGGAAGAGACCCAGTACTTC. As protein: CASSEALTGEETQYF.

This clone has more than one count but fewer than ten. The CDR3 region is CASSSQGRQETQYF. The CDR3 DNA reads TGTGCCAGCAGTTCCCAGGGAAGACAAGAGACCCAGTACTTC. V is TRBV27 and J is TRBJ2-5, with D maybe TRBD1 (5 bases). The CDR3 is 14 residues long. Trimming stripped 4 bases from V and 2 bases from J, with 11 bases between. Germline CDR1 and CDR2: MNHEY and SMNVEV (reference sequence).

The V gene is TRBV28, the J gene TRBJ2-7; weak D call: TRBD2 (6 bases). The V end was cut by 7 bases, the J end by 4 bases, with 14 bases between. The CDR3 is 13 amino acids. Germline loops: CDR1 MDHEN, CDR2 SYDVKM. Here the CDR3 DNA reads TGTGCCAGCAATAGGGACTCGCGGTACGAGCAGTACTTC. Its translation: CASNRDSRYEQYF.